Detailed here is one T cell receptor (beta chain). Its antigen is undetermined. V was pared by 5 bases and J by 4 bases, with 11 bases between. Germline-derived CDR1 and CDR2 are SGHTA and FQGNSA. The CDR3 has 14 residues. The assay was immunoSEQ multiplex PCR, and TCRdb's table has in-frame clones only and misses some. The sample has fewer than 70,000 clones, 75% to 90% seen once; the top ten hold 5% to 6.5%. The data derive from a study of T cell responses to AZD1222 COVID-19 vaccine. General study results and limits: Spike was spanned by vaccine-associated CD4 TCRs, with dominance at 160-218 and 743-854. Reportedly, close to half of spike-specific TCRs are directed against unmutated variant regions. Among the donors, most were white British and more were female, and clonal diversity was possibly underestimated. A rise in Spike-specific TCR breadth and depth followed two AZD1222 doses.

This TCR derives from an adult who received the AZD1222 COVID-19 vaccine. The V call is TRBV7-2, the J call TRBJ1-4, with D unclear. The specimen comprised peripheral blood, sampled 28 days after the second AZD1222 dose. CDR3 sequence reads: CASSPAGLNEKLFF. CDR3 sequence (DNA): TGTGCCAGCAGCCCGGCGGGTCTTAATGAAAAACTGTTTTTT.